These 7 T cell receptor beta chains share one sample of origin, sequenced in a study of blood T cell repertoires in COVID-19. Profiling relied on immunoSEQ multiplex PCR, and the TCRdb table lists in-frame clones only, not all of them. The data show around 160,000 clones, with about 85% seen just once and 38% held by the top ten. The sequencing sample was made of peripheral blood. The receptors come from a human donor in a cohort sampled during active COVID-19.

The CDR3 loop is CAWSPGHIGTDTQYF. The DNA of the CDR3 is TGTGCCTGGAGTCCGGGACACATTGGCACAGATACGCAGTATTTT. The chain combines TRBV30 with TRBJ2-3, with D perhaps matching TRBD1 (6 bases). The CDR3 has 15 amino acids. Germline V gives CDR1 GTSNPN, CDR2 SVGIG (reference sequence). The V end lost 2 bases, the J end lost 1 base, and 13 bases lay between the germline ends.

The chain couples TRBV13 to TRBJ2-7; 10 nucleotides agree with TRBD2. This CDR3 has 17 residues. CDR1 PRHDT and CDR2 FYEKMQ come from the germline V gene (reference sequence). J was trimmed by 2 bases and V by 5 bases; bases with no gene match: 12. In nucleotides, the CDR3 is TGTGCCAGCAGCGGGTGGCTAGCGGGGGCCACTACCTACGAGCAGTACTTC. Translated, it gives CASSGWLAGATTYEQYF.

The V gene is TRBV7-9, the J gene TRBJ1-1, with D perhaps TRBD1 (5 bases). V shed 5 bases and J shed 1 base, with 14 bases lying between them. Per the germline V gene, CDR1 is SEHNR and CDR2 is FQNEAQ (reference sequence). CDR3 length equals 15 residues. The CDR3: CASSVSRGGNTEAFF. DNA of the CDR3: TGTGCCAGCAGCGTGAGTAGGGGTGGGAACACTGAAGCTTTCTTT.

The V gene is TRBV5-4, the J gene TRBJ2-2; 9 bases line up with TRBD1. The V gene's germline CDR1 is SGHNT and CDR2 YYREEE (reference sequence). Unmatched junction bases numbered 14, after V lost 4 bases and J lost 7 bases. This CDR3 region has 17 residues. Here the CDR3 reads CASSLPGWTGANGELFF. For the CDR3, the DNA is TGTGCCAGCAGCCTCCCAGGATGGACAGGGGCAAACGGGGAGCTGTTTTTT.

This rearrangement joins TRBV9 to TRBJ2-3, with 9 bases fitting TRBD2. The length of the CDR3 is 16 residues. V was pared by 3 bases and J by 5 bases, with 10 bases of the junction left unmatched. Germline V gives CDR1 SGDLS, CDR2 YYNGEE. The CDR3 loop reads CASSGDPSGARDTQYF. In DNA, the CDR3 is TGTGCCAGCAGCGGAGACCCTAGCGGGGCTAGAGATACGCAGTATTTT.

This chain connects TRBV5-1 to TRBJ1-4; TRBD1 agrees at 7 bases. CDR3 length: 16 residues. The junction had 4 bases not matched to a gene; V was cut back by 0 bases and J by 2 bases. CDR1 and CDR2 (germline): SGHRS, YFSETQ. CDR3 in amino acids: CASSLEGARTNEKLFF. The CDR3 region has the DNA TGCGCCAGCAGCTTGGAGGGGGCTCGCACTAATGAAAAACTGTTTTTT.

This chain links TRBV5-8 with TRBJ2-7; 9 nucleotides agree with TRBD1. Germline values: CDR1 SGHTS, CDR2 YDEGEE. The V and J ends lost 4 bases and 3 bases, in that order; junction bases with no gene match: 5. CDR3 length equals 14 residues. The CDR3 loop reads CASSTGTGLYEQYF. Written as DNA, the CDR3 is TGTGCCAGCAGCACCGGGACAGGGCTCTACGAGCAGTACTTC. The whole variable domain, filled in from reference TRBV5-8 and TRBJ2-7, reads EAGVTQSPTHLIKTRGQQATLRCSPISGHTSVYWYQQALGLGLQFLLWYDEGEERNRGNFPPRFSGRQFPNYSSELNVNALELEDSALYLCASSTGTGLYEQYFGPGTRLTVT.